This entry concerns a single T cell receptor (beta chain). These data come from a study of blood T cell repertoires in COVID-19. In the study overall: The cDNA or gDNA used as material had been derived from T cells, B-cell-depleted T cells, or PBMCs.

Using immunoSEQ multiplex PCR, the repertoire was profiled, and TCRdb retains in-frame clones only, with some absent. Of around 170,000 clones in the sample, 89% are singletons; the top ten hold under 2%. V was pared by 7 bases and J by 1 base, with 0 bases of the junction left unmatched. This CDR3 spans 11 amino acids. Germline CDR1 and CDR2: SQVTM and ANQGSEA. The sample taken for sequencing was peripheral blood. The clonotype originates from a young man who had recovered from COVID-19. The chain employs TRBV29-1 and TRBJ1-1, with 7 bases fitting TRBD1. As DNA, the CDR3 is TGCAGCGGGACAGGGAACACTGAAGCTTTCTTT. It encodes CSGTGNTEAFF.